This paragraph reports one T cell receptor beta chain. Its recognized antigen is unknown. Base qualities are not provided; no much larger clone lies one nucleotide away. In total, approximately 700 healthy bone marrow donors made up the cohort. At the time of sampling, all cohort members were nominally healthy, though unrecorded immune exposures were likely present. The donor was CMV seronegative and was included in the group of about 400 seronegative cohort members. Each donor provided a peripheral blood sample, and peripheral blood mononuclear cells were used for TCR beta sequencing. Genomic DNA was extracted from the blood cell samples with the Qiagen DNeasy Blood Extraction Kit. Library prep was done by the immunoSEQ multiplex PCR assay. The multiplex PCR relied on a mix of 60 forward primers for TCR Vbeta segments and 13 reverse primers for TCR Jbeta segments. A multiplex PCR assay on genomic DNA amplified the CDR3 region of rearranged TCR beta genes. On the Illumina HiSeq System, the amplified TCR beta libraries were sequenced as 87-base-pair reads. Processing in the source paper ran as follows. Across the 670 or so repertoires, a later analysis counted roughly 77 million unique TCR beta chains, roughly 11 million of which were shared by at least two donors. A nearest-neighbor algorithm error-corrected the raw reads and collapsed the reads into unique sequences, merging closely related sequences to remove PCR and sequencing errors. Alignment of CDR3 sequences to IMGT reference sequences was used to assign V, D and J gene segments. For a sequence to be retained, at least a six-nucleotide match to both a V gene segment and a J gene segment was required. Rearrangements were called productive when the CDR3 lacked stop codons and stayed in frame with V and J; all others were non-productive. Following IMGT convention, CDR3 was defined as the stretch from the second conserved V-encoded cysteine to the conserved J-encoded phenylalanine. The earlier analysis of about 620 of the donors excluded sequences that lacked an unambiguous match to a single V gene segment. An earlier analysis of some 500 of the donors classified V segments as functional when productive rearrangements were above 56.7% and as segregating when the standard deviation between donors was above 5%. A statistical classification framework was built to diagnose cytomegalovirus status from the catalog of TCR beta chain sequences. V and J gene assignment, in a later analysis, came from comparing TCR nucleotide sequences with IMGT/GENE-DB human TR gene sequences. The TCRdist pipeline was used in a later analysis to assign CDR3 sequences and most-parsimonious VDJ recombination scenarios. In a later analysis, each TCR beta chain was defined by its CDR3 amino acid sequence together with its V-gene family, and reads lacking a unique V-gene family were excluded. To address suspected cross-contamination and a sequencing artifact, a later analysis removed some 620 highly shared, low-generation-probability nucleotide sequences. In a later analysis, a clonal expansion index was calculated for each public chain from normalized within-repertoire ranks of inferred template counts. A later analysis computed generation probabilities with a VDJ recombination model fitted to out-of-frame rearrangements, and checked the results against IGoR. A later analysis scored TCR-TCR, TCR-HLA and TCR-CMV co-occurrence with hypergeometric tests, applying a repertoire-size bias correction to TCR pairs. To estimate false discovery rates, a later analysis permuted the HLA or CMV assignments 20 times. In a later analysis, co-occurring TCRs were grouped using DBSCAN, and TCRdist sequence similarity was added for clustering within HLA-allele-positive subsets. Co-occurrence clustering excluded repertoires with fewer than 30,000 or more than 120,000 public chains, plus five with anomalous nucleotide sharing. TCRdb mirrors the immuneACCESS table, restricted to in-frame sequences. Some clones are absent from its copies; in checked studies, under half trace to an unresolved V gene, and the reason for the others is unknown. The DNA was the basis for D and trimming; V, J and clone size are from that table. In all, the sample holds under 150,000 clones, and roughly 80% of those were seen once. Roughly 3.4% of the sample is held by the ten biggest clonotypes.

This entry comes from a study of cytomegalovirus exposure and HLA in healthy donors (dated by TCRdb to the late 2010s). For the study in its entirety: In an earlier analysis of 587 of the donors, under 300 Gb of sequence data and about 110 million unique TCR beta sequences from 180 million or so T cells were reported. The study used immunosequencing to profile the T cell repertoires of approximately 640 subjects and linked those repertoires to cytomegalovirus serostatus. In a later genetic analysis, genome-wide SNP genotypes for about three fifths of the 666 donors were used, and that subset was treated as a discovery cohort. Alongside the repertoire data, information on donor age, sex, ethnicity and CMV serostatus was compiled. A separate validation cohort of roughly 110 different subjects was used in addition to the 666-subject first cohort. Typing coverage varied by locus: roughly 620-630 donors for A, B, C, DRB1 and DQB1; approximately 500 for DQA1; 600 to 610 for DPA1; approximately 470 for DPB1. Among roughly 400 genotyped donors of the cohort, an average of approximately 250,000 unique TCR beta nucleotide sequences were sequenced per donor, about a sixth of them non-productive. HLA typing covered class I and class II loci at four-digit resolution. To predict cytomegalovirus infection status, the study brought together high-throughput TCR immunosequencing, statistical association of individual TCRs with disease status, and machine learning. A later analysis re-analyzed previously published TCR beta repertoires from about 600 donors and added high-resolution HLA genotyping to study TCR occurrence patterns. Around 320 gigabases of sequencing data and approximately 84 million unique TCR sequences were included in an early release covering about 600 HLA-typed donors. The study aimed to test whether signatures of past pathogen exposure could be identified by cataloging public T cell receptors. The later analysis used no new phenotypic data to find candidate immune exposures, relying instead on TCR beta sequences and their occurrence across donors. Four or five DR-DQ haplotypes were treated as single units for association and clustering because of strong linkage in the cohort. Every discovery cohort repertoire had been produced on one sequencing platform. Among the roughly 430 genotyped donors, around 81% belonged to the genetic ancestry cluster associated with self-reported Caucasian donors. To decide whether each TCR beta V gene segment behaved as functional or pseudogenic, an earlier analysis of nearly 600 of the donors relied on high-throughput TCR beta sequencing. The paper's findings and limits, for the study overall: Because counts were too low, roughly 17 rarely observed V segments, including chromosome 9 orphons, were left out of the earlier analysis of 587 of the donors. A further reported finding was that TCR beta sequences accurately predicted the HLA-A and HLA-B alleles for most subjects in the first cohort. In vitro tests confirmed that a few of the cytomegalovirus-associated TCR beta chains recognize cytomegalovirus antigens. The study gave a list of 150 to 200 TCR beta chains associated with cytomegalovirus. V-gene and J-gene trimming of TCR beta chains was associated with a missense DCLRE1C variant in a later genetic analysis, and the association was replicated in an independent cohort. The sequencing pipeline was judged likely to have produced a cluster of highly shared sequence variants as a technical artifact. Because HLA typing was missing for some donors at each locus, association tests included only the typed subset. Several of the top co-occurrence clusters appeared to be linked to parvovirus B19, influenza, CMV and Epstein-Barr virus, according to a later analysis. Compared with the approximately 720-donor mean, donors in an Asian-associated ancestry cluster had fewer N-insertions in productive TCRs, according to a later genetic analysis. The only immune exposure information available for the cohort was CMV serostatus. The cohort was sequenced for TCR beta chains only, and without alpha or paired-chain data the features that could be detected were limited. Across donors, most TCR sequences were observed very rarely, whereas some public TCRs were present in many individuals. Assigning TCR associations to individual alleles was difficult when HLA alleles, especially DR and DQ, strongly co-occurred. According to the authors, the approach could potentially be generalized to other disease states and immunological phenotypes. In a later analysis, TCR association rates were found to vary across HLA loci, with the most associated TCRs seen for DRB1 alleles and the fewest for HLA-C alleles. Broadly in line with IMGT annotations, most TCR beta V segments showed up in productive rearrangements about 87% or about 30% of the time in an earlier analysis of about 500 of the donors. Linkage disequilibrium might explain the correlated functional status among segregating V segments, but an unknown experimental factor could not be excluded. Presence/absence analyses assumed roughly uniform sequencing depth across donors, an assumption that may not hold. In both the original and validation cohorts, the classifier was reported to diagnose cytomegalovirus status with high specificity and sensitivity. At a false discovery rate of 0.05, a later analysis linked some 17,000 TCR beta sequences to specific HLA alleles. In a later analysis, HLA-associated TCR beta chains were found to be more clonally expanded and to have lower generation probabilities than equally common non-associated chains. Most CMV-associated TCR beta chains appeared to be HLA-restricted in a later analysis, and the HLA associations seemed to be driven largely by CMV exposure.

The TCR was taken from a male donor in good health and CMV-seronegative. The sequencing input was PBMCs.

The CDR3 corresponds to CASSQTGGPNYGYTF. The nucleotide sequence is TGCGCCAGCAGCCAGACAGGGGGGCCTAACTATGGCTACACCTTC. This chain is built from TRBV4-3 and TRBJ1-2; TRBD1 aligns with 9 central bases. The CDR3 covers 15 residues, taking in both the cysteine and the phenylalanine. The sequence is cut down to CDR3 DNA, 45 bases in frame from base 1. The germline V gene provides CDR1 LGHNA and CDR2 YSLEER. From V the trimming removes 3 bases and from J it removes 0 bases, while the gene matches leave 2 bases of the junction unaccounted for.